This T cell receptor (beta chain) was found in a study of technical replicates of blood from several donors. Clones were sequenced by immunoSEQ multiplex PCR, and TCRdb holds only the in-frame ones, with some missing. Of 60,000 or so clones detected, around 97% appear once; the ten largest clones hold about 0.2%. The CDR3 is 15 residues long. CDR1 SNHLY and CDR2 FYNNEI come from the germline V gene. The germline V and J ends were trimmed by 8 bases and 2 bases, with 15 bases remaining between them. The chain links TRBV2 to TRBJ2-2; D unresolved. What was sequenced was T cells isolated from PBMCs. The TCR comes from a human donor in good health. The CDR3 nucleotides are TGTGCCAGCGGCGGAATCGGCCAAAACACCGGGGAGCTGTTTTTT. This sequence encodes CASGGIGQNTGELFF.